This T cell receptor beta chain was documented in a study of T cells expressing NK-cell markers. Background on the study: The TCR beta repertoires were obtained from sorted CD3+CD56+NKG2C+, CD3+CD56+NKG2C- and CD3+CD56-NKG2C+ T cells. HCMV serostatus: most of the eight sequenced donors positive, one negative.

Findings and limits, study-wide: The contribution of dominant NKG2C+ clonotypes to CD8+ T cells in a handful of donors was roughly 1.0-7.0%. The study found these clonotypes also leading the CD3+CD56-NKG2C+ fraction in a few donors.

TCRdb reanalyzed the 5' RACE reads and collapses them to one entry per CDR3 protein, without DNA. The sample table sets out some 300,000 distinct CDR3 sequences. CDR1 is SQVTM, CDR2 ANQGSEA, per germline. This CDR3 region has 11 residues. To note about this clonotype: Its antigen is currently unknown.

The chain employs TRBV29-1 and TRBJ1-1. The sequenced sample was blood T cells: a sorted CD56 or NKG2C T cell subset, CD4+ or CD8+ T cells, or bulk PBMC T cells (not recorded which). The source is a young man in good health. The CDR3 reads CSVRGGTEAFF.